These T cell receptor beta chains were read from a single sample in a study of regulatory T cells in long-lasting Graves disease. MiXCR was run by TCRdb on the multiplex PCR reads, yielding one entry per CDR3 protein. Here the sample spans 600,000 to 800,000 distinct CDR3 sequences, about 32% being singletons. Sequences were derived from peripheral blood mononuclear cells (PBMCs), sampled when the disease was refractory, from a patient treated with antithyroid drugs. The receptors here all came from a female donor with Graves disease. Each CDR3 is given with its conserved first and last residue. Fields, in order: clone size, D gene, V gene, J gene, CDR3 DNA, CDR3 protein. D genes are given only for firm matches. Size values are once, few and many counts, or a class for expanded clones, and some rows have none.

clone_size: -; d_call: TRBD1; v_call: TRBV30; j_call: TRBJ2-2; cdr3_nt: TGTGCCTGGAGGACACAGGGGACCACCGGGGAGCTGTTTTTT; cdr3_aa: CAWRTQGTTGELFF
clone_size: few; d_call: TRBD2; v_call: TRBV29-1; j_call: TRBJ2-7; cdr3_nt: TGCAGCGTTGAAGAACTAGCGGGAGGGCTAGAGCAGTACTTC; cdr3_aa: CSVEELAGGLEQYF
clone_size: -; d_call: -; v_call: TRBV28; j_call: TRBJ1-1; cdr3_nt: TGTGCCAGCAGCCTGACAGGTTTTGAAGCTTTCTTT; cdr3_aa: CASSLTGFEAFF
clone_size: many; d_call: -; v_call: TRBV12-3/TRBV12-4; j_call: TRBJ2-5; cdr3_nt: TGTGCCAGCAGTTTCACGGGACCCCAAGAGACCCAGTACTTC; cdr3_aa: CASSFTGPQETQYF
clone_size: many; d_call: -; v_call: TRBV11-2; j_call: TRBJ2-7; cdr3_nt: TGTGCCAGCAGCATCACGGAGGAGCAGTACTTC; cdr3_aa: CASSITEEQYF
clone_size: few; d_call: -; v_call: TRBV7-2; j_call: TRBJ2-7; cdr3_nt: TGTGCCACCCTTGGTCGGAGCTCCTACGAGCAGTACTTC; cdr3_aa: CATLGRSSYEQYF
clone_size: -; d_call: -; v_call: TRBV9; j_call: TRBJ1-5; cdr3_nt: TGTGCCAGCAGCGTCACCGACGGAATCAATCAGCCCCAGCATTTT; cdr3_aa: CASSVTDGINQPQHF
clone_size: -; d_call: TRBD2; v_call: TRBV27; j_call: TRBJ2-5; cdr3_nt: TGTGCCAGCAGTATTACAGCGGGAGGGGGTGGACAGACCCAGTACTTC; cdr3_aa: CASSITAGGGGQTQYF
clone_size: -; d_call: -; v_call: TRBV5-1; j_call: TRBJ2-7; cdr3_nt: TGTGCCAGCAGCTCCCTCGACGAGCAGTACTTC; cdr3_aa: CASSSLDEQYF
clone_size: -; d_call: -; v_call: TRBV5-1; j_call: TRBJ1-2; cdr3_nt: TGCGCCAGCAGCCAAACGACGGGGAACGGCTATGGCTACACCTTC; cdr3_aa: CASSQTTGNGYGYTF
clone_size: -; d_call: -; v_call: TRBV5-4; j_call: TRBJ1-1; cdr3_nt: TGTGCCAGCAGCTTGGAGGCAGGGGACACTGAAGCTTTCTTT; cdr3_aa: CASSLEAGDTEAFF
clone_size: -; d_call: -; v_call: TRBV7-2; j_call: TRBJ2-5; cdr3_nt: TGTGCCAGCAGCTTAGTGTATGGCAGGCAAGAGACCCAGTACTTC; cdr3_aa: CASSLVYGRQETQYF
clone_size: -; d_call: TRBD2; v_call: TRBV6-2/TRBV6-3; j_call: TRBJ2-1; cdr3_nt: TGTGCCAGCAGTTACTTCTATGGCGGGAGTAATGAGCAGTTCTTC; cdr3_aa: CASSYFYGGSNEQFF
clone_size: -; d_call: TRBD1; v_call: TRBV7-9; j_call: TRBJ2-7; cdr3_nt: TGTGCCAGCAGCTCGGGACAGGGTAAATGCGAGCAGTACTTC; cdr3_aa: CASSSGQGKCEQYF
clone_size: -; d_call: TRBD1; v_call: TRBV28; j_call: TRBJ1-5; cdr3_nt: TGTGCCAGCAGTCTGTTTAAACAGGGGGCCCAGCCCCAGCATTTT; cdr3_aa: CASSLFKQGAQPQHF
clone_size: -; d_call: TRBD1; v_call: TRBV30; j_call: TRBJ2-6; cdr3_nt: TGTGCCTGGAGACCCGCCGGGACAGGGTCCTCTGGGGCCAACGTCCTGACTTTC; cdr3_aa: CAWRPAGTGSSGANVLTF
clone_size: few; d_call: -; v_call: TRBV28; j_call: TRBJ1-5; cdr3_nt: TGTGCCAGCAGTTTACCGGGGGCTGGGAATCAGCCCCAGCATTTT; cdr3_aa: CASSLPGAGNQPQHF
clone_size: few; d_call: -; v_call: TRBV19; j_call: TRBJ1-1; cdr3_nt: TGTGCCAGTAGTCTCCCAGGTGAGACTGAAGCTTTCTTT; cdr3_aa: CASSLPGETEAFF
clone_size: few; d_call: TRBD2; v_call: TRBV5-1; j_call: TRBJ2-7; cdr3_nt: TGCGCCAGCAGCTTTCTAGCGGGAGGTGTCTTCGAGCAGTACTTC; cdr3_aa: CASSFLAGGVFEQYF
clone_size: -; d_call: TRBD1; v_call: TRBV20-1; j_call: TRBJ2-7; cdr3_nt: TGCAGTGCTAGCGTACCGGGGACAGTAGAAGAGCAGTACTTC; cdr3_aa: CSASVPGTVEEQYF
clone_size: -; d_call: TRBD2; v_call: TRBV11-2; j_call: TRBJ2-2; cdr3_nt: TGTGCCAGCTCTCGCGGGAGAATGGTGACCGGGGAGCTGTTTTTT; cdr3_aa: CASSRGRMVTGELFF
clone_size: few; d_call: -; v_call: TRBV7-8; j_call: TRBJ1-5; cdr3_nt: TGTGCCAGCAGCTTCTCGAGGCAGGGGCTTCAGCCCCAGCATTTT; cdr3_aa: CASSFSRQGLQPQHF
clone_size: many; d_call: -; v_call: TRBV11-2; j_call: TRBJ2-7; cdr3_nt: TGTGCCAGCAGCTTTACCGAGGCTTACGAGCAGTACTTC; cdr3_aa: CASSFTEAYEQYF
clone_size: -; d_call: -; v_call: TRBV5-1; j_call: TRBJ1-1; cdr3_nt: TGCGCCAGCAGCTTGTTACCGAGCGGTGAAGCTTTCTTT; cdr3_aa: CASSLLPSGEAFF
clone_size: -; d_call: TRBD1; v_call: TRBV19; j_call: TRBJ2-7; cdr3_nt: TGTGCCAGTAGTACGGGGACAGGGGACGAGCAGTACTTC; cdr3_aa: CASSTGTGDEQYF
clone_size: many; d_call: -; v_call: TRBV12-3/TRBV12-4; j_call: TRBJ1-2; cdr3_nt: TGTGCCAGCAGGGGACGACAGCCAGCTAACTATGGCTACACCTTC; cdr3_aa: CASRGRQPANYGYTF
clone_size: many; d_call: TRBD1; v_call: TRBV12-3/TRBV12-4; j_call: TRBJ1-4; cdr3_nt: TGTGCCAGCAGGAGGACAGGGAATAATGAAAAACTGTTTTTT; cdr3_aa: CASRRTGNNEKLFF
clone_size: few; d_call: -; v_call: TRBV20-1; j_call: TRBJ2-4; cdr3_nt: TGCAGTGCTAGAGAGGTCTCGGGAAACATTCAGTACTTC; cdr3_aa: CSAREVSGNIQYF
clone_size: -; d_call: TRBD1; v_call: TRBV27; j_call: TRBJ2-7; cdr3_nt: TGTGCCAGCAGTGGGGGGGACAGGGGGAACGAGCAGTACTTC; cdr3_aa: CASSGGDRGNEQYF
clone_size: many; d_call: TRBD1; v_call: TRBV12-3/TRBV12-4; j_call: TRBJ1-2; cdr3_nt: TGTGCCAGCAGTTTATCCAACAGGGGTAACTATGGCTACACCTTC; cdr3_aa: CASSLSNRGNYGYTF
clone_size: many; d_call: TRBD1; v_call: TRBV12-3/TRBV12-4; j_call: TRBJ1-4; cdr3_nt: TGTGCCAGCAGAGAAGGGACAGCCTCGTTTAATGAAAAACTGTTTTTT; cdr3_aa: CASREGTASFNEKLFF
clone_size: few; d_call: -; v_call: TRBV27; j_call: TRBJ2-7; cdr3_nt: TGTGCCAGCAGTCCCAAAGGTGGGGCTAGGACAAACTACGAGCAGTACTTC; cdr3_aa: CASSPKGGARTNYEQYF
clone_size: -; d_call: -; v_call: TRBV2; j_call: TRBJ1-6; cdr3_nt: TGTGCCAGCAGTGTGGGGGGGGGTAATTCACCCCTCCACTTT; cdr3_aa: CASSVGGGNSPLHF
clone_size: many; d_call: -; v_call: TRBV28; j_call: TRBJ1-4; cdr3_nt: TGTGCCAGCAGTTCCCGACCTATGGAAAAACTGTTTTTT; cdr3_aa: CASSSRPMEKLFF
clone_size: -; d_call: TRBD1; v_call: TRBV13; j_call: TRBJ2-2; cdr3_nt: TGTGCCAGCAGCCTAGGGGGCCGGGTGGAGACGGACACCGGGGAGCTGTTTTTT; cdr3_aa: CASSLGGRVETDTGELFF
clone_size: -; d_call: -; v_call: TRBV19; j_call: TRBJ1-1; cdr3_nt: TGTGCCAGTAGTATCACCCCAGGTGAAGCTTTCTTT; cdr3_aa: CASSITPGEAFF
clone_size: -; d_call: -; v_call: TRBV18; j_call: TRBJ2-7; cdr3_nt: TGTGCCAGCTCTAACCAAGGGGACGAGCAGTACTTC; cdr3_aa: CASSNQGDEQYF
clone_size: few; d_call: TRBD1; v_call: TRBV7-9; j_call: TRBJ1-4; cdr3_nt: TGTGCCAGCACCGGGACAGCAACTAATGAAAAACTGTTTTTT; cdr3_aa: CASTGTATNEKLFF
clone_size: -; d_call: -; v_call: TRBV3-1; j_call: TRBJ1-4; cdr3_nt: TGTGCCAGCAGCCAAGGAGGTTTGGGTTCTAATGAAAAACTGTTTTTT; cdr3_aa: CASSQGGLGSNEKLFF
clone_size: -; d_call: TRBD1; v_call: TRBV20-1; j_call: TRBJ2-7; cdr3_nt: TGCAGTGCTAGAGAAGGGGACAGCCTAACGGATTACGAGCAGTACTTC; cdr3_aa: CSAREGDSLTDYEQYF
clone_size: few; d_call: -; v_call: TRBV19; j_call: TRBJ2-2; cdr3_nt: TGTGCCAGTAGTACTATTTTTCCCGGGGAGCTGTTTTTT; cdr3_aa: CASSTIFPGELFF